One sample yielded the 25 T cell receptor beta chains listed below, sequenced in a study of blood T cell repertoires in COVID-19. The assay was immunoSEQ multiplex PCR, and TCRdb's table has in-frame clones only and misses some. The table shows 75,000 to 85,000 clones, with about 90% occurring only once. Sequencing was performed on peripheral blood. Source of these receptors: a human donor in a cohort sampled during active COVID-19.

This chain uses TRBV5-4 with TRBJ1-2, with a tentative D call TRBD1 (5 bases). Trimming pared 2 bases from V and 7 bases from J, leaving 12 bases between. Germline CDR1 SGHNT, CDR2 YYREEE (reference sequence). The CDR3 is 13 amino acids. The CDR3 bases are TGTGCCAGCAGCTTAAGGCAGGGATTTGGCTACACCTTC. Translation gives CASSLRQGFGYTF.

CDR3 amino acids: CASSPATEGTYEQYF. The CDR3 coding sequence is TGCGCCAGCAGCCCCGCGACTGAGGGTACCTACGAGCAGTACTTC. V usage is TRBV5-1 and J usage is TRBJ2-7; tentatively, D is TRBD2 (5 bases). V shed 4 bases and J shed 2 bases, with 16 bases lying between them. CDR1 and CDR2 from the germline V gene are SGHRS and YFSETQ. The CDR3 loop spans 15 amino acids.

Notes on this clone: One junction end disagrees with the germline gene, perhaps due to a read error. The V and J genes are TRBV15 and TRBJ2-2, with D perhaps given as TRBD1 or TRBD2 (5 bases each). From germline, CDR1 is LNHNV and CDR2 YYDKDF (reference sequence). The CDR3 is made up of 15 amino acids. CDR3 sequence reads: CATSREGRNTGELFF. The CDR3 region has the DNA TGTGCCACCAGCCGAGAGGGGAGAAACACCGGGGAGCTGTTTTTT.

V usage is TRBV7-2 and J usage is TRBJ2-1; 8 bases are a match to TRBD2. The germline gives CDR1 SGHTA, CDR2 FQGNSA. This CDR3 spans 16 amino acids. J lost 1 base, V lost 0 bases, and 2 bases had no gene match. The CDR3 is CASSLAGTSSYNEQFF. The CDR3, as DNA: TGTGCCAGCAGCTTAGCGGGGACTAGTTCCTACAATGAGCAGTTCTTC.

This clone was seen once. The chain links TRBV19 to TRBJ2-5; 10 positions agree with TRBD2. Germline lookup yields CDR1 LNHDA and CDR2 SQIVND (reference sequence). The J segment lost 9 bases and the V segment lost 9 bases, leaving 13 bases of the junction unmatched. The CDR3 consists of 14 residues. CDR3 in amino acids: CASQSGRVPEAQYF. The DNA of the CDR3 is TGTGCCAGCCAGAGCGGGAGGGTTCCTGAGGCCCAGTACTTC.

V gene TRBV19 combines with J gene TRBJ1-1; 9 bases agree with TRBD1. The CDR3 is made up of 13 amino acids. J lost 6 bases, V lost 6 bases, and 5 bases had no gene match. Germline lookup yields CDR1 LNHDA and CDR2 SQIVND (reference sequence). The CDR3 DNA sequence: TGTGCCAGTAGGACGACAGGGGGGGCTGAAGCTTTCTTT. This encodes CASRTTGGAEAFF.

The rearrangement joins TRBV5-6 to TRBJ1-2, with no clear D. Trimming took off 4 bases at V and 6 bases at J, with 22 bases between the two ends. In germline, CDR1 is SGHDT, CDR2 YYEEEE. The CDR3 totals 16 residues. As DNA, the CDR3 is TGTGCCAGCAGCCCCGCTCCCGAGAGGTACATCCATGGCTACACCTTC. This sequence encodes CASSPAPERYIHGYTF.

The V gene is TRBV3-1 (or the pseudogene TRBV3-2), the J gene TRBJ2-5; perhaps TRBD2 as D (6 bases). Germline loops: CDR1 LGHDT, CDR2 YNNKEL (reference sequence). Between the trimmed V and J ends, which lost 1 base and 5 bases, there was a span of 17 bases. The CDR3 runs 16 residues. For the CDR3, the DNA is TGTGCCAGCAGCCAAGTCGAGGCGGGATGGAAGGAGACCCAGTACTTC. It codes for CASSQVEAGWKETQYF.

This sequence joins TRBV7-2 and TRBJ1-2, with TRBD1 matching 10 bases. Germline CDR1 and CDR2: SGHTA and FQGNSA. CDR3 length: 16 amino acids. The V and J ends lost 1 base and 6 bases, in that order; junction bases with no gene match: 8. The CDR3 here is CASSLETGGLRNGYTF. CDR3 nucleotide sequence: TGTGCCAGCAGCTTAGAGACAGGGGGCCTTAGGAATGGCTACACCTTC.

This chain connects TRBV24-1 to TRBJ2-5, with 7 bases identical to TRBD1. Germline loops: CDR1 KGHDR, CDR2 SFDVKD. V dropped 5 bases and J dropped 5; count of bases not matched to a gene: 13. This CDR3 has 16 residues. The chain's CDR3 is CATSGHSTGERETQYF. The CDR3 DNA reads as TGTGCCACCAGTGGCCATAGTACAGGGGAGAGGGAGACCCAGTACTTC.

This chain uses TRBV5-1 with TRBJ2-5, with D possibly TRBD1 on 6 matching bases. The CDR3 covers 15 residues. Germline CDR1 and CDR2: SGHRS and YFSETQ. Trimming shortened V by 6 bases and J by 1 base, and 16 bases separated the two germline ends. DNA for the CDR3: TGCGCCAGCACCCCACAGGGAAGGGGCCAAGAGACCCAGTACTTC. As protein: CASTPQGRGQETQYF. The whole variable domain, remainder taken from reference TRBV5-1 and TRBJ2-5, is KAGVTQTPRYLIKTRGQQVTLSCSPISGHRSVSWYQQTPGQGLQFLFEYFSETQRNKGNFPGRFSGRQFSNSRSEMNVSTLELGDSALYLCASTPQGRGQETQYFGPGTRLLVL.

This chain connects TRBV27 to TRBJ2-5, with D perhaps matching TRBD2 (6 bases). V was clipped by 5 bases and J by 5 bases, with 15 bases between them. The CDR3 contains 14 residues. Germline V CDR1 and CDR2: MNHEY, SMNVEV (reference sequence). The CDR3 sequence is CASSLGGLMETQYF. In DNA, the CDR3 is TGTGCCAGCAGTCTAGGAGGGTTGATGGAGACCCAGTACTTC.

The rearrangement joins TRBV5-6 to TRBJ1-1; 11 nucleotides align to TRBD1. The V and J ends lost 3 bases and 1 base, in that order; junction bases with no gene match: 2. CDR1 and CDR2 (germline): SGHDT, YYEEEE. The CDR3 sequence is 15 residues long. CDR3 amino acids: CASSWDRGGNTEAFF. The CDR3 DNA reads TGTGCCAGCAGCTGGGACAGGGGGGGGAACACTGAAGCTTTCTTT. Full variable domain (outside the CDR3, taken from reference TRBV5-6 and TRBJ1-1): DAGVTQSPTHLIKTRGQQVTLRCSPKSGHDTVSWYQQALGQGPQFIFQYYEEEERQRGNFPDRFSGHQFPNYSSELNVNALLLGDSALYLCASSWDRGGNTEAFFGQGTRLTVV.

This clone was seen more than once but under ten times. The V gene is TRBV12-3 or TRBV12-4, the J gene TRBJ1-2; perhaps TRBD1 as D (5 bases). Trimming stripped 4 bases from V and 8 bases from J, with 14 bases between. The CDR3 totals 13 residues. CDR3 DNA sequence: TGTGCCAGCAGTTACCCGGGGGTGGGGGGCTACACCTTC. Translating it yields CASSYPGVGGYTF.

The gene calls are TRBV18 and TRBJ1-2, with 7 bases that match TRBD1. J lost 6 bases, V lost 3 bases, and 4 bases had no gene match. From germline, CDR1 is KGHSH and CDR2 LQKENI. The CDR3 contains 13 residues. Written as DNA, the CDR3 is TGTGCCAGCTCACCCACAGGGGATAATGGCTACACCTTC. Translated, it gives CASSPTGDNGYTF.

The chain carries TRBV5-1 and TRBJ2-7; 12 nucleotides line up with TRBD2. Looked up from germline, CDR1 is SGHRS and CDR2 is YFSETQ. CDR3 size: 15 residues. After removal of 4 bases from V and 1 base from J, the junction contained 3 bases not matched to a gene. CDR3 nucleotide sequence: TGCGCCAGCAGCAAGACTAGCGGGGGATCCTACGAGCAGTACTTC. Protein: CASSKTSGGSYEQYF.

The CDR3: CASSPDTRPNEKLFF. The DNA of the CDR3 is TGCGCCAGCAGCCCGGATACGAGGCCAAATGAAAAACTGTTTTTT. This chain links TRBV5-1 with TRBJ1-4; D ambiguous. CDR1 and CDR2 (germline): SGHRS, YFSETQ. Between the trimmed V and J ends, which lost 4 bases and 5 bases, there was a span of 15 bases. The CDR3 totals 15 residues. Looking up the rest from reference TRBV5-1 and TRBJ1-4 gives the full variable domain: KAGVTQTPRYLIKTRGQQVTLSCSPISGHRSVSWYQQTPGQGLQFLFEYFSETQRNKGNFPGRFSGRQFSNSRSEMNVSTLELGDSALYLCASSPDTRPNEKLFFGSGTQLSVL.

The V call is TRBV27, the J call TRBJ2-1; 9 bases agree with TRBD2. Per germline, CDR1 MNHEY and CDR2 SMNVEV (reference sequence). V dropped 7 bases and J dropped 0; count of bases not matched to a gene: 7. The CDR3 contains 16 residues. The CDR3 reads CASTSLLAGSYNEQFF. In DNA form, the CDR3 reads TGTGCCAGCACCTCCCTACTAGCGGGCTCCTACAATGAGCAGTTCTTC.

V is TRBV5-8 and J is TRBJ2-7, with TRBD1 as a possible D gene (6 bases). The CDR3 sequence is 13 residues long. Germline-derived CDR1 and CDR2 are SGHTS and YDEGEE. V lost 1 base, J lost 5 bases, and 10 bases lay in between. The CDR3 DNA reads TGTGCCAGCAGCTTGAGGGGGATCAACGAGCAGTACTTC. Protein: CASSLRGINEQYF. Using reference TRBV5-8 and TRBJ2-7 for the parts outside the CDR3, the full variable domain is EAGVTQSPTHLIKTRGQQATLRCSPISGHTSVYWYQQALGLGLQFLLWYDEGEERNRGNFPPRFSGRQFPNYSSELNVNALELEDSALYLCASSLRGINEQYFGPGTRLTVT.

The J gene is TRBJ1-2, the V gene TRBV7-2; TRBD1 matches 9 bases. V was pared by 1 base and J by 8 bases, with 8 bases of the junction left unmatched. Germline lookup yields CDR1 SGHTA and CDR2 FQGNSA. The CDR3 loop spans 15 amino acids. CDR3 region: CASSLEFGTGGGYTF. The CDR3 nucleotides read TGTGCCAGCAGCTTAGAATTCGGCACAGGGGGCGGCTACACCTTC.

This chain links TRBV5-4 with TRBJ2-7; the match to TRBD1 covers 9 bases. Germline V gives CDR1 SGHNT, CDR2 YYREEE (reference sequence). J lost 4 bases, V lost 6 bases, and 5 bases had no gene match. There are 13 residues in the CDR3. For the CDR3, the DNA is TGTGCCAGCACCCGGACAGGGGAATACGAGCAGTACTTC. The encoded protein is CASTRTGEYEQYF. Full variable domain (missing parts from reference TRBV5-4 and TRBJ2-7): ETGVTQSPTHLIKTRGQQVTLRCSSQSGHNTVSWYQQALGQGPQFIFQYYREEENGRGNFPPRFSGLQFPNYSSELNVNALELDDSALYLCASTRTGEYEQYFGPGTRLTVT.

This chain connects TRBV2 to TRBJ2-5, with D possibly TRBD2 on 5 matching bases. This CDR3 is 12 amino acids long. CDR1 and CDR2 (germline): SNHLY, FYNNEI. With 6 bases removed from V and 9 bases from J, the gap between germline ends came to 14 bases. CDR3 loop: CASRRTSGAQYF. In DNA, the CDR3 is TGTGCCAGCAGGCGAACTAGTGGGGCCCAGTACTTC.

The sample holds a few counts of this clone. V usage is TRBV7-2 and J usage is TRBJ1-2; D might be TRBD1 (5 bases). V lost 5 bases to trimming and J lost 1 base, with 8 bases between them. The CDR3 totals 13 residues. Germline V lookup: CDR1 SGHTA, CDR2 FQGNSA. The CDR3 protein is CASSPDNNYGYTF. As DNA, the CDR3 is TGTGCCAGCAGCCCGGACAATAACTATGGCTACACCTTC.

This chain links TRBV28 with TRBJ1-3, with 12 bases aligning to TRBD1. CDR3 length: 17 residues. In germline, CDR1 is MDHEN, CDR2 SYDVKM. V lost 5 bases and J lost 2; bases outside the gene matches: 7. CDR3 in amino acids: CASSRPGQGATGNTIYF. The CDR3 coding sequence is TGTGCCAGCAGTCGCCCGGGACAGGGGGCAACTGGAAACACCATATATTTT.

This chain uses TRBV19 with TRBJ2-2; 8 bases match TRBD1. The V and J ends lost 5 bases and 4 bases, in that order; junction bases with no gene match: 6. Germline CDR1 LNHDA, CDR2 SQIVND (reference sequence). The CDR3 sequence is 15 residues long. As DNA, the CDR3 is TGTGCCAGTAGTCTCCGGGACAGGCGCACCGGGGAGCTGTTTTTT. It translates to CASSLRDRRTGELFF.